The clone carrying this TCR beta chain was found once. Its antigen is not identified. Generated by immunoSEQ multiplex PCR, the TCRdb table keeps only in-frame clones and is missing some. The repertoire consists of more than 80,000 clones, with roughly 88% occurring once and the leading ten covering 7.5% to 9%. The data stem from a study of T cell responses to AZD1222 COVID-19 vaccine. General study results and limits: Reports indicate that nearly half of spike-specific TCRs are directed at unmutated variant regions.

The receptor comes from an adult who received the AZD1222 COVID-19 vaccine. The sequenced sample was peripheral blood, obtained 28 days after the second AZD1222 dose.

CDR3 residues: CASRLEGEQFF. CDR3 bases: TGCGCCAGCAGACTCGAGGGTGAGCAGTTCTTC. The chain employs TRBV5-1 and TRBJ2-1, with a possible D match to TRBD2 (5 bases). Deletions cut 5 bases from V and 9 bases from J, with 9 bases between. CDR3 size: 11 residues. Looked up from germline, CDR1 is SGHRS and CDR2 is YFSETQ.